This T cell receptor beta chain came from a study of vaccination effects on CD4 cells after COVID-19. Subsequent to 10 days of culture, CD4+ T cells were isolated. This person's SARS-CoV-2 infection, confirmed by PCR, occurred between March and December 2020. Subjects were given two BNT162b2 or mRNA-1273 vaccine doses. Trimming stripped 1 base from V and 2 bases from J, with 5 bases between. Germline V gives CDR1 SGHTA, CDR2 FQGNSA. The length of the CDR3 is 14 residues. Sequencing was performed with immunoSEQ multiplex PCR; in TCRdb, only in-frame clones are kept and a portion is missing. Of around 50,000 clones detected, around 74% appear once; the ten largest clones hold roughly 5.2%. Concerning this clone itself: As yet, its antigen is unknown.

The sequenced sample was CD4+ T cells from PBMCs cultured without peptide, obtained after COVID-19 vaccination. The receptor comes from a human donor who had a prior SARS-CoV-2 infection. The chain is built from TRBV7-2 and TRBJ1-4; no reliable D call. CDR3 DNA: TGTGCCAGCAGCTTAGGGCCTACTAATGAAAAACTGTTTTTT. Its translation is CASSLGPTNEKLFF.